The next 27 T cell receptor beta chains were all read from a single sample in a study of cytomegalovirus exposure and HLA in healthy donors. Primers included in the PCR were 60 Vbeta and 13 Jbeta primers. TCRdb keeps only in-frame clones here, not all; method: immunoSEQ multiplex PCR. The data contain approximately 82,000 clones, 78% of them singletons. The sample comprised PBMCs. These receptor sequences come from a man aged 35 to 55 in good health and CMV-seronegative.

The CDR3 sequence is CAWSDSNQPQHF. As DNA, the CDR3 is TGTGCCTGGAGCGACAGTAATCAGCCCCAGCATTTT. The rearrangement uses TRBV30 and TRBJ1-5; tentative D call: TRBD1 (5 bases). CDR3 length equals 12 residues. The V gene lost 3 bases and the J gene lost 4 bases, with 7 bases spanning the gap. Germline CDR1 is GTSNPN and CDR2 is SVGIG (reference sequence). Combining the CDR3 with reference TRBV30 and TRBJ1-5 gives the whole variable domain SQTIHQWPATLVQPVGSPLSLECTVEGTSNPNLYWYRQAAGRGLQLLFYSVGIGQISSEVPQNLSASRPQDRQFILSSKKLLLSDSGFYLCAWSDSNQPQHFGDGTRLSIL.

The V and J genes are TRBV6-4 and TRBJ2-3, with 9 nucleotides matching TRBD2. The junction had 5 bases not matched to a gene; V was cut back by 0 bases and J by 7 bases. The CDR3 has 15 amino acids. The germline CDR1 and CDR2 sequences are MRHNA and SNTAGT. CDR3 sequence (DNA): TGTGCCAGCAGTGACTCTGCGGGAGGGCCGAATACGCAGTATTTT. Translating it yields CASSDSAGGPNTQYF.

The V gene is TRBV5-1, the J gene TRBJ2-5; unclear D gene. V was shortened by 3 bases and J by 0 bases, with 3 bases between the two germline ends. CDR1 is SGHRS and CDR2 is YFSETQ in the germline V gene. This CDR3 comprises 12 residues. The CDR3 protein is CASSSYQETQYF. The CDR3 coding sequence is TGCGCCAGCAGCTCGTACCAAGAGACCCAGTACTTC.

The chain employs TRBV6-1 and TRBJ1-1; a possible D gene is TRBD1 (6 bases). Trimming shortened V by 6 bases and J by 1 base, and 12 bases separated the two germline ends. The CDR3 spans 14 residues. Germline V lookup: CDR1 MNHNS, CDR2 SASEGT. The CDR3 protein is CASREATGNTEAFF. CDR3 nucleotides: TGTGCCAGCAGGGAGGCGACAGGGAACACTGAAGCTTTCTTT.

The genes are TRBV30 and TRBJ2-7; tentatively, D is TRBD2 (5 bases). Germline V gene data show CDR1 as GTSNPN and CDR2 as SVGIG (reference sequence). V was cut by 4 bases and J by 4 bases, with 14 bases left in between. The CDR3 sequence is 13 residues long. Here the CDR3 DNA reads TGTGCCTGGATACCGGGATACCCGTACGAGCAGTACTTC. Protein: CAWIPGYPYEQYF.

The chain links TRBV7-9 to TRBJ2-2; D may be TRBD1 (6 bases). This CDR3 comprises 15 residues. Germline-derived CDR1 and CDR2 are SEHNR and FQNEAQ (reference sequence). Trimming stripped 2 bases from V and 1 base from J, with 8 bases between. Written as DNA, the CDR3 is TGTGCCAGCAGCTTAAGAGGGGGGAACACCGGGGAGCTGTTTTTT. Protein product: CASSLRGGNTGELFF.

This clone was observed once. Germline is not matched at one junction end, which may reflect a read error. The chain is built from TRBV7-9 and TRBJ1-3; 7 bases map to TRBD1. Germline CDR1 and CDR2: SEHNR and FQNEAQ (reference sequence). This CDR3 region has 15 residues. CDR3: CSSSEGQVSGNTIYF. Written as DNA, the CDR3 is TGTTCCAGCAGCGAAGGACAGGTCTCTGGAAACACCATATATTTT.

The V gene is TRBV2, the J gene TRBJ2-7; 8 bases line up with TRBD1. The ends lost 5 bases at V and 4 bases at J; junction bases unmatched: 4. The germline gives CDR1 SNHLY, CDR2 FYNNEI. The CDR3 contains 13 residues. The CDR3 protein is CASSRDRRYEQYF. CDR3 nucleotide sequence: TGTGCCAGCAGTCGGGACAGGAGGTACGAGCAGTACTTC.

The J gene is TRBJ2-1, the V gene TRBV5-1; perhaps TRBD2 as D (5 bases). V dropped 5 bases and J dropped 7 bases, with 13 bases sitting between them. The CDR3 contains 13 residues. The germline V gene encodes CDR1 SGHRS and CDR2 YFSETQ. The CDR3 is CASSSSGTNEQFF. The CDR3 bases are TGCGCCAGCAGTTCATCGGGAACGAATGAGCAGTTCTTC.

The sample holds one count of this clone. This sequence joins TRBV7-6 and TRBJ2-1, with 15 bases matching TRBD2. The V and J ends lost 1 base and 10 bases, in that order; junction bases with no gene match: 17. Germline V gene data show CDR1 as SGHVS and CDR2 as FNYEAQ. The CDR3 runs to 20 residues. CDR3 region: CASSLVTGTSGRSKTREQFF. DNA for the CDR3: TGTGCCAGCAGCTTAGTCACCGGGACTAGCGGGAGGTCTAAAACTCGCGAGCAGTTCTTC.

This rearrangement joins TRBV2 to TRBJ2-2; D remains ambiguous. The germline V gene encodes CDR1 SNHLY and CDR2 FYNNEI. The CDR3 sequence is 15 residues long. V lost 0 bases and J lost 8, with 13 bases in between. This chain's CDR3 is CASSEAPLREGELFF. The CDR3 region has the DNA TGTGCCAGCAGTGAAGCACCCTTAAGAGAAGGGGAGCTGTTTTTT.

The chain employs TRBV30 and TRBJ1-1, with unresolved D. CDR1 GTSNPN and CDR2 SVGIG come from the germline V gene (reference sequence). CDR3 length: 13 amino acids. Deletions cut 2 bases from V and 5 bases from J, with 12 bases between. The CDR3 nucleotides are TGTGCCTGGAGTATGTGGGGAGGTACTGAAGCTTTCTTT. Protein: CAWSMWGGTEAFF.

The V and J genes are TRBV7-9 and TRBJ2-1; 8 bases agree with TRBD1. CDR1 is SEHNR and CDR2 is FQNEAQ in the germline V gene (reference sequence). This CDR3 has 15 amino acids. V was clipped by 5 bases and J by 6 bases; unmatched bases: 9. The CDR3 DNA follows: TGTGCCAGCAGCCGACAGGGGCCCCGGTTCAATGAGCAGTTCTTC. Its translation is CASSRQGPRFNEQFF.

The chain joins TRBV7-8 to TRBJ2-1, with D maybe TRBD2 (5 bases). The V end was cut by 2 bases, the J end by 4 bases, with 12 bases between. Germline V CDR1 and CDR2: SGHVS, FQNEAQ. The CDR3 consists of 15 residues. CDR3 nucleotides: TGTGCCAGCAGCTTAATCGGAGCGGAGTACAATGAGCAGTTCTTC. Translating it yields CASSLIGAEYNEQFF.

The gene calls are TRBV28 and TRBJ1-5; D is unclear. The V end lost 1 base, the J end lost 4 bases, and 5 bases lay between the germline ends. The CDR3 has 13 amino acids. Germline V gene lookup returns CDR1 MDHEN and CDR2 SYDVKM. DNA of the CDR3: TGTGCCAGCAGTTTATATAGAAATCAGCCCCAGCATTTT. Protein product: CASSLYRNQPQHF.

This clone was recorded once. The V call is TRBV19, the J call TRBJ1-5; TRBD1 matches at 7 bases. J gave up 4 bases and V 5 bases, and 11 bases lay outside the gene matches. This CDR3 spans 16 amino acids. Germline V gene sequence: CDR1 LNHDA, CDR2 SQIVND (reference sequence). This chain's CDR3 is CASSVRDSSPNQPQHF. The CDR3 DNA sequence: TGTGCCAGTAGTGTTCGGGACAGTAGCCCGAATCAGCCCCAGCATTTT.

The J gene is TRBJ1-1, the V gene TRBV7-9, with TRBD1 matching over 10 bases. CDR1 SEHNR and CDR2 FQNEAQ come from the germline V gene (reference sequence). This CDR3 has 15 amino acids. Losses at the gene ends were 6 bases for V and 4 bases for J; bases not matched to a gene: 8. The CDR3 nucleotides read TGTGCCAGCAGTACTCAGACAGGGGGCTTCACTGAAGCTTTCTTT. Translation gives CASSTQTGGFTEAFF.

Of note for this clone: In the same sample, other DNA sequences code for this CDR3. V is TRBV5-5 and J is TRBJ2-7; 10 positions match TRBD2. Unmatched junction bases numbered 8, after V lost 4 bases and J lost 1 base. Germline V gene sequence: CDR1 SGHKS, CDR2 YYEKEE (reference sequence). The CDR3 is made up of 16 amino acids. The CDR3 DNA follows: TGTGCCAGCAGCGGACGTACTAGCGGGAATTCCTACGAGCAGTACTTC. Amino acids: CASSGRTSGNSYEQYF.

J is TRBJ1-1 and V is TRBV5-4, with no clear D. CDR1 SGHNT and CDR2 YYREEE come from the germline V gene (reference sequence). The V and J ends lost 4 bases and 0 bases respectively, with 16 bases between them. The CDR3 spans 16 residues. CDR3 DNA sequence: TGTGCCAGCAGCCACGATGGCAGAATAATGAACACTGAAGCTTTCTTT. Its protein is CASSHDGRIMNTEAFF.

The chain couples TRBV7-9 to TRBJ2-6, with TRBD2 as a possible D gene (5 bases). This CDR3 contains 17 residues. Germline loops: CDR1 SEHNR, CDR2 FQNEAQ (reference sequence). The germline V and J ends were trimmed by 7 bases and 0 bases, with 16 bases remaining between them. For the CDR3, the DNA is TGTGCCAGCACCCTCGGGTCGGGGAGCTCTGGGGCCAACGTCCTGACTTTC. Amino acid sequence: CASTLGSGSSGANVLTF. Full variable domain (missing parts from reference TRBV7-9 and TRBJ2-6): DTGVSQNPRHKITKRGQNVTFRCDPISEHNRLYWYRQTLGQGPEFLTYFQNEAQLEKSRLLSDRFSAERPKGSFSTLEIQRTEQGDSAMYLCASTLGSGSSGANVLTFGAGSRLTVL.

The V gene is TRBV28, the J gene TRBJ1-2; 7 positions agree with TRBD1. Germline CDR1 MDHEN, CDR2 SYDVKM. The CDR3 covers 15 residues. V dropped 5 bases and J dropped 8; count of bases not matched to a gene: 14. The CDR3 reads CASSPPDRTDLGYTF. The CDR3, as DNA: TGTGCCAGCAGTCCTCCGGACAGGACAGACTTGGGCTACACCTTC.

This chain uses TRBV7-3 with TRBJ2-1; TRBD2 agrees at 10 bases. V was clipped by 5 bases and J by 9 bases; unmatched bases: 13. The CDR3 runs to 16 residues. Germline CDR1 and CDR2: SGHTA and FQGTGA. CDR3 sequence: CASSPTRSGRAREQFF. The CDR3 DNA reads as TGTGCCAGCAGCCCTACCCGGAGCGGGAGGGCTCGTGAGCAGTTCTTC.

V and J are TRBV9 and TRBJ2-3, with 7 bases fitting TRBD1. V shed 0 bases, J shed 1 base, and the junction held 8 bases outside the gene matches. The length of the CDR3 is 17 residues. Germline CDR1 SGDLS, CDR2 YYNGEE. CDR3 loop: CASSVEPGTGGTDTQYF. CDR3 DNA sequence: TGTGCCAGCAGCGTAGAACCCGGTACAGGGGGCACAGATACGCAGTATTTT.

This clone was counted a few times. This rearrangement joins TRBV4-1 to TRBJ1-5; 8 bases match TRBD1. The V and J ends lost 0 bases and 0 bases, in that order; junction bases with no gene match: 7. Germline lookup yields CDR1 MGHRA and CDR2 YSYEKL. The CDR3 sequence is 18 residues long. The CDR3 loop reads CASSQDSRGPTSNQPQHF. DNA for the CDR3: TGCGCCAGCAGCCAAGATAGCAGGGGGCCTACTAGCAATCAGCCCCAGCATTTT.

V and J are TRBV28 and TRBJ2-7; D call uncertain. The CDR3 extends over 11 amino acids. Germline values: CDR1 MDHEN, CDR2 SYDVKM. The V end lost 5 bases, the J end lost 5 bases, and 7 bases lay between the germline ends. The CDR3, as DNA: TGTGCCAGCAGTGCTAAGAACGAGCAGTACTTC. The encoded protein is CASSAKNEQYF. The whole variable domain, remainder taken from reference TRBV28 and TRBJ2-7, is DVKVTQSSRYLVKRTGEKVFLECVQDMDHENMFWYRQDPGLGLRLIYFSYDVKMKEKGDIPEGYSVSREKKERFSLILESASTNQTSMYLCASSAKNEQYFGPGTRLTVT.

The chain carries TRBV7-9 and TRBJ1-2, with 7 nucleotides matching TRBD1. J was trimmed by 5 bases and V by 5 bases; bases with no gene match: 5. Germline CDR1 and CDR2: SEHNR and FQNEAQ (reference sequence). This CDR3 comprises 13 residues. The CDR3 loop is CASSPGQRYGYTF. The CDR3, as DNA: TGTGCCAGCAGCCCGGGACAGAGATATGGCTACACCTTC.

The chain recombines TRBV19 with TRBJ1-2; TRBD1 agrees at 10 bases. V lost 9 bases, J lost 3 bases, and 10 bases stayed unmatched. Germline CDR1 is LNHDA and CDR2 is SQIVND (reference sequence). This CDR3 is built from 15 residues. The DNA of the CDR3 is TGTGCCAGCCAGACAGGGGGCGAGGCGGACTATGGCTACACCTTC. This codes for CASQTGGEADYGYTF.